These 32 T cell receptor beta chains were sequenced from one sample in a study of cytomegalovirus exposure and HLA in healthy donors. Vbeta (60) and Jbeta (13) primers were used in the PCR. The protocol was immunoSEQ multiplex PCR, while the TCRdb copy is restricted to in-frame clones and leaves out a portion. Of about 140,000 clones listed, over 80% are singletons. Sequenced sample: PBMCs. The source is a female donor in good health and CMV-seronegative.

V usage is TRBV6-5 and J usage is TRBJ1-1, with TRBD1 matching over 9 bases. This CDR3 comprises 14 residues. V shed 4 bases and J 11 bases; nucleotides not matched to a gene: 11. Looked up from germline, CDR1 is MNHEY and CDR2 is SVGAGI. CDR3 in amino acids: CASSLGVRQGDAFF. CDR3 DNA: TGTGCCAGCAGTTTGGGGGTTCGACAGGGGGACGCTTTCTTT.

The chain uses TRBV5-1 and TRBJ2-2; 9 bases match TRBD2. CDR3 length: 15 amino acids. Germline-derived CDR1 and CDR2 are SGHRS and YFSETQ. The trim removed 4 bases at V and 5 bases at J, leaving 6 bases unmatched. The CDR3: CASSPDLAGTGELFF. DNA of the CDR3: TGCGCCAGCAGCCCCGATCTAGCGGGGACCGGGGAGCTGTTTTTT.

This clone was seen only once. The V gene is TRBV2, the J gene TRBJ2-7, with D perhaps TRBD2 (5 bases). The CDR3 runs to 15 residues. V lost 1 base to trimming and J lost 7 bases, with 17 bases between them. Per germline, CDR1 SNHLY and CDR2 FYNNEI. In DNA form, the CDR3 reads TGTGCCAGCAGTGAAGGAGCGGCGGAGGCCGGGGAGCAGTACTTC. Its translation: CASSEGAAEAGEQYF.

The chain combines TRBV27 with TRBJ1-1; 8 bases are shared with TRBD1. The CDR3 spans 14 residues. CDR1 MNHEY and CDR2 SMNVEV come from the germline V gene (reference sequence). V trimming: 5 bases; J trimming: 10 bases; junction bases outside the gene matches: 12. The CDR3 protein is CASSQTGEVRTAFF. The CDR3 bases are TGTGCCAGCAGTCAGACAGGGGAGGTTCGCACAGCTTTCTTT.

Of note for this clone: Other nucleotide sequences in the sample specify the same CDR3. This chain joins TRBV5-4 and TRBJ1-2, with 9 positions matching TRBD1. The germline CDR1 and CDR2 sequences are SGHNT and YYREEE (reference sequence). This CDR3 spans 14 amino acids. V shed 5 bases, J shed 4 bases, and the junction held 6 bases outside the gene matches. As DNA, the CDR3 is TGTGCCAGCAGGTCCGGACAGGGGATCTATGGCTACACCTTC. This sequence encodes CASRSGQGIYGYTF. Drawing the rest from reference TRBV5-4 and TRBJ1-2, the complete variable domain is ETGVTQSPTHLIKTRGQQVTLRCSSQSGHNTVSWYQQALGQGPQFIFQYYREEENGRGNFPPRFSGLQFPNYSSELNVNALELDDSALYLCASRSGQGIYGYTFGSGTRLTVV.

The chain joins TRBV4-1 to TRBJ2-4; no reliable D call. This CDR3 is built from 16 residues. The germline V gene encodes CDR1 MGHRA and CDR2 YSYEKL. The V end was cut by 4 bases, the J end by 1 base, with 14 bases between. The CDR3 coding sequence is TGCGCCAGCAGCCGATTAAACGCAGGTGCCAAAAACATTCAGTACTTC. Its protein product is CASSRLNAGAKNIQYF.

The V call is TRBV28, the J call TRBJ2-7; possible D gene TRBD2, 5 bases. V lost 5 bases to trimming and J lost 0 bases, with 11 bases between them. The germline gives CDR1 MDHEN, CDR2 SYDVKM. The CDR3 spans 14 residues. CDR3 protein: CASSPPRDSYEQYF. CDR3 nucleotide sequence: TGTGCCAGCAGTCCCCCGAGGGACTCCTACGAGCAGTACTTC.

The V and J genes are TRBV4-1 and TRBJ1-1; D may be TRBD1 (5 bases). The CDR3 loop spans 14 amino acids. From germline, CDR1 is MGHRA and CDR2 YSYEKL. V dropped 1 base and J dropped 4 bases, with 10 bases sitting between them. In nucleotides, the CDR3 is TGCGCCAGCAGCCAAGGAGGCAGGGCCACTGAAGCTTTCTTT. This sequence encodes CASSQGGRATEAFF.

V is TRBV10-3 and J is TRBJ2-1, with TRBD2 as a possible D gene (7 bases). This CDR3 is built from 14 residues. V lost 8 bases and J lost 0, with 11 bases in between. Germline values: CDR1 ENHRY, CDR2 SYGVKD. The DNA for the CDR3 is TGTGCCATCGGGGGGGCGAGCTCCTACAATGAGCAGTTCTTC. Protein sequence: CAIGGASSYNEQFF.

The rearrangement uses TRBV6-6 and TRBJ2-7; 9 bases map to TRBD2. V lost 5 bases to trimming and J lost 5 bases; unmatched junction nucleotides: 7. CDR1 is MNHNY and CDR2 is SVGAGI in the germline V gene (reference sequence). This CDR3 contains 14 residues. Written as DNA, the CDR3 is TGTGCCAGCAGTGACCGGGGACTAGCTCACGAGCAGTACTTC. It translates to CASSDRGLAHEQYF.

The CDR3 protein is CASSIDWRSTDTQYF. CDR3 bases: TGTGCCAGTAGTATAGATTGGAGGTCCACAGATACGCAGTATTTT. V and J are TRBV19 and TRBJ2-3, with a tentative D call TRBD2 (5 bases). V lost 0 bases and J lost 2, with 9 bases in between. The length of the CDR3 is 15 residues. Germline loops: CDR1 LNHDA, CDR2 SQIVND (reference sequence).

The chain uses TRBV28 and TRBJ2-7; a possible D gene is TRBD2 (6 bases). This CDR3 is 16 amino acids long. Per germline, CDR1 MDHEN and CDR2 SYDVKM. The ends were cut back, 2 bases at V and 7 bases at J, with 21 bases in the middle. The chain's CDR3 is CASSLRTMSQSGEQYF. CDR3 nucleotide sequence: TGTGCCAGCAGTTTACGGACCATGAGCCAGAGCGGGGAGCAGTACTTC.

The chain carries TRBV20-1 and TRBJ2-5; no clear D. This CDR3 region has 11 residues. CDR1 is DFQATT and CDR2 is SNEGSKA in the germline V gene (reference sequence). V was cut by 5 bases and J by 5 bases, with 9 bases left in between. CDR3 sequence (DNA): TGCAGTGCTGACTCCGTGGAGACCCAGTACTTC. Translated: CSADSVETQYF.

This chain connects TRBV29-1 to TRBJ2-3, with 8 bases identical to TRBD2. This CDR3 has 17 amino acids. The V segment lost 2 bases and the J segment 4 bases; nucleotides outside the gene matches: 14. CDR1 is SQVTM and CDR2 is ANQGSEA in the germline V gene. CDR3 sequence (DNA): TGCAGCGTTGAACCTGTCGGGGCGGGAGGCGCCTCAGATACGCAGTATTTT. It yields the protein CSVEPVGAGGASDTQYF.

J is TRBJ1-1 and V is TRBV25-1, with a tentative D call TRBD1 (5 bases). Germline-derived CDR1 and CDR2 are MGHDK and SYGVNS. V shed 4 bases and J shed 0 bases, with 9 bases lying between them. The CDR3 is made up of 14 amino acids. In nucleotides, the CDR3 is TGTGCCAGCAGTGGCAGGGTCATGAACACTGAAGCTTTCTTT. Translated, it gives CASSGRVMNTEAFF. Drawing the rest from reference TRBV25-1 and TRBJ1-1, the complete variable domain is EADIYQTPRYLVIGTGKKITLECSQTMGHDKMYWYQQDPGMELHLIHYSYGVNSTEKGDLSSESTVSRIRTEHFPLTLESARPSHTSQYLCASSGRVMNTEAFFGQGTRLTVV.

The chain combines TRBV7-3 with TRBJ2-3, with TRBD2 as a possible D gene (5 bases). Trimming removed 1 base from V and 8 bases from J, with 13 bases in between. CDR1 and CDR2 from the germline V gene are SGHTA and FQGTGA. The CDR3 is 14 amino acids. Here the CDR3 DNA reads TGTGCCAGCAGCTTAAATCCAGCGGTCGCTACGCAGTATTTT. Protein: CASSLNPAVATQYF.

The chain combines TRBV29-1 with TRBJ2-5, with TRBD1 as a possible D gene (6 bases). The ends were cut back, 4 bases at V and 3 bases at J, with 15 bases in the middle. Germline V lookup: CDR1 SQVTM, CDR2 ANQGSEA. The CDR3 runs 14 residues. The CDR3 bases are TGCAGCGTTGGTAAGGGGGAAGGGGAAGAGACCCAGTACTTC. Amino acid sequence: CSVGKGEGEETQYF.

The chain joins TRBV6-5 to TRBJ1-1; D may be TRBD1 (5 bases). This CDR3 contains 15 residues. Trimming removed 7 bases from V and 4 bases from J, with 19 bases in between. The germline V gene has CDR1 MNHEY and CDR2 SVGAGI. This chain's CDR3 is CASTPFQGWPTEAFF. CDR3 bases: TGTGCCAGCACCCCGTTTCAGGGCTGGCCCACTGAAGCTTTCTTT.

This chain connects TRBV27 to TRBJ2-7; 11 bases fit TRBD1. Trimming took 5 bases from V and 5 from J; bases not matched to a gene: 8. Germline CDR1 and CDR2: MNHEY and SMNVEV (reference sequence). The CDR3 consists of 15 residues. The CDR3 region has the DNA TGTGCCAGCAGTCACCCCGGACAGGGGGCGAACGAGCAGTACTTC. As protein: CASSHPGQGANEQYF.

This clone was seen a handful of times. V gene TRBV7-9 combines with J gene TRBJ2-5; no firm D call. V was shortened by 4 bases and J by 1 base, with 10 bases between the two germline ends. The V gene's germline CDR1 is SEHNR and CDR2 FQNEAQ (reference sequence). CDR3 size: 14 residues. CDR3 sequence (DNA): TGTGCCAGCAGCTCCTCAGATCTCCAAGAGACCCAGTACTTC. Its protein is CASSSSDLQETQYF. Complete variable domain (other parts from reference TRBV7-9 and TRBJ2-5): DTGVSQNPRHKITKRGQNVTFRCDPISEHNRLYWYRQTLGQGPEFLTYFQNEAQLEKSRLLSDRFSAERPKGSFSTLEIQRTEQGDSAMYLCASSSSDLQETQYFGPGTRLLVL.

CDR3 DNA sequence: TGTGCCAGCAGCATAACGAGACAGGGCCTAAACACCTACAATGAGCAGTTCTTC. It specifies CASSITRQGLNTYNEQFF. This chain links TRBV7-6 with TRBJ2-1, with TRBD1 matching 7 bases. After removal of 5 bases from V and 2 bases from J, the junction contained 15 bases not matched to a gene. There are 18 residues in the CDR3. Germline-derived CDR1 and CDR2 are SGHVS and FNYEAQ.

This rearrangement joins TRBV25-1 to TRBJ1-2; unclear D gene. The germline CDR1 and CDR2 sequences are MGHDK and SYGVNS. The CDR3 totals 10 residues. Deletions cut 8 bases from V and 6 bases from J, with 7 bases between. The CDR3 loop reads CASFRNGYTF. The CDR3 DNA sequence: TGTGCCAGCTTCAGAAATGGCTACACCTTC.

This chain joins TRBV7-4 and TRBJ1-5; TRBD1 is a possible D gene (6 bases). CDR1 is SGHVT and CDR2 is SQSDAQ in the germline V gene. V shed 8 bases and J shed 1 base, with 6 bases lying between them. The CDR3 runs to 12 residues. This CDR3 reads CASQGSNQPQHF. CDR3 bases: TGTGCCAGCCAGGGGAGCAATCAGCCCCAGCATTTT.

This clone occurred a few times. The chain carries TRBV5-6 and TRBJ1-2; 8 bases align to TRBD1. This CDR3 is built from 15 residues. Germline CDR1 and CDR2: SGHDT and YYEEEE. J was trimmed by 5 bases and V by 5 bases; bases with no gene match: 11. The CDR3 DNA is TGTGCCAGCAGGTTAGGGACAGGTGTTACGTATGGCTACACCTTC. Translating it yields CASRLGTGVTYGYTF.

CDR3 coding DNA: TGTGCCAGCAGCCCAGTTTTTATAGCGGGAGATCTCTACGAGCAGTACTTC. As protein: CASSPVFIAGDLYEQYF. The rearrangement uses TRBV7-9 and TRBJ2-7, with TRBD2 matching 9 bases. Germline assignment: CDR1 SEHNR and CDR2 FQNEAQ (reference sequence). There are 17 residues in the CDR3. V shed 5 bases and J 3 bases; nucleotides not matched to a gene: 14.

The rearrangement joins TRBV28 to TRBJ1-2; D ambiguous. Germline values: CDR1 MDHEN, CDR2 SYDVKM. This CDR3 has 13 residues. Trimming removed 2 bases at V and 5 bases at J, with 9 bases between. The CDR3: CASSLAGNYGYTF. The CDR3, as DNA: TGTGCCAGCAGTTTAGCAGGAAATTATGGCTACACCTTC.

This chain connects TRBV4-1 to TRBJ1-1, with D perhaps matching TRBD1 (6 bases). CDR1 is MGHRA and CDR2 is YSYEKL in the germline V gene. This CDR3 region has 18 residues. The V gene lost 0 bases and the J gene lost 3 bases, with 20 bases spanning the gap. The CDR3 DNA is TGCGCCAGCAGCCAAGAGTATGGGGGGGCCGGCCCGGACACTGAAGCTTTCTTT. Translated: CASSQEYGGAGPDTEAFF.

This clone was counted a single time. The rearrangement joins TRBV11-3 to TRBJ2-7; 8 bases agree with TRBD1. With V trimmed by 5 bases and J by 6 bases, 6 bases remained unmatched. There are 13 residues in the CDR3. CDR1 SGHNT and CDR2 YENEEA come from the germline V gene. The DNA for the CDR3 is TGTGCCAGCAGCCCGACAGGGGTTAGCGAGCAGTACTTC. Its translation is CASSPTGVSEQYF.

The V and J genes are TRBV14 and TRBJ1-2; D is unresolved. CDR1 is SGHDN, CDR2 FVKESK, per germline. This CDR3 comprises 14 residues. With 0 bases removed from V and 8 bases from J, the gap between germline ends came to 13 bases. CDR3 DNA: TGTGCCAGCAGCCAAGATCTACGGCCCAGGGGCTACACCTTC. Its translation: CASSQDLRPRGYTF.

The gene calls are TRBV5-1 and TRBJ2-7; TRBD1 matches at 7 bases. The J segment lost 3 bases and the V segment lost 4 bases, leaving 4 bases of the junction unmatched. CDR1 SGHRS and CDR2 YFSETQ come from the germline V gene. The length of the CDR3 is 13 residues. CDR3 sequence (DNA): TGCGCCAGCAGCGTTAGGACAGGCTACGAGCAGTACTTC. Its protein is CASSVRTGYEQYF. The entire variable domain, with the rest obtained from reference TRBV5-1 and TRBJ2-7, is as follows: KAGVTQTPRYLIKTRGQQVTLSCSPISGHRSVSWYQQTPGQGLQFLFEYFSETQRNKGNFPGRFSGRQFSNSRSEMNVSTLELGDSALYLCASSVRTGYEQYFGPGTRLTVT.

With respect to this clone: Sequence at one end of the junction differs from germline and may be a read error. DNA of the CDR3: TGTGCCACCCAGGTGGCTCGAAGCTTC. Translating gives CATQVARSF. The chain recombines TRBV6-1 with TRBJ2-7; no clear D. The CDR3 is 9 amino acids. Germline lookup yields CDR1 MNHNS and CDR2 SASEGT.

The chain employs TRBV29-1 and TRBJ2-7; tentatively, D is TRBD2 (5 bases). The germline V gene has CDR1 SQVTM and CDR2 ANQGSEA. V gave up 4 bases and J gave up 3 bases, with 10 bases separating them. CDR3 length: 12 amino acids. In DNA form, the CDR3 reads TGCAGCGTTGTAGACGGGGTCTACGAGCAGTACTTC. The encoded protein is CSVVDGVYEQYF.